This is a list of T cell receptor beta chains from one sample in a study of T-cell reconstitution after alpha-beta-depleted transplantation in children. TCRdb fed the PCR reads into MiXCR, producing one record per CDR3 protein. The sample records fewer than 250,000 distinct CDR3 sequences, about 15% being singletons. Sequencing was performed on PBMCs, mostly from graft donor cells, taken 360 days after TCRalphabeta/CD19-depleted stem cell transplant. The receptors were sampled from a male patient between 2 and 10 years old who had a stem cell transplant for acute lymphoblastic leukemia, so the T cells may come from the graft donor. The CDR3 runs from the conserved cysteine through the conserved F or W. The D gene is left open where the match is weak. Clone size is given for some rows only: seen once, a few or many times, or a class if the clone is expanded.

TRBV4-3	-	-	TRBJ2-7	CASSQSRTPWWDEQYF	TGCGCCAGCAGCCAATCAAGGACACCCTGGTGGGACGAGCAGTACTTC
TRBV29-1	few	-	TRBJ1-3	CSVGGSNTIYF	TGCAGCGTTGGAGGGTCTAACACCATATATTTT
TRBV20-1	few	-	TRBJ1-2	CSARPTGYDGYTF	TGCAGTGCTAGGCCTACAGGATACGATGGCTACACCTTC
TRBV18	few	-	TRBJ2-5	CASSPVSTGETQYF	TGTGCCAGCTCACCAGTGAGCACCGGGGAGACCCAGTACTTC
TRBV3-1	few	-	TRBJ2-7	CASSHFRGVTYEQYF	TGTGCCAGCAGCCATTTCAGGGGGGTTACCTACGAGCAGTACTTC
TRBV5-1	few	-	TRBJ1-5	CASSPDSSNQPQHF	TGCGCCAGCAGTCCTGACAGTAGCAATCAGCCCCAGCATTTT
TRBV3-1	-	TRBD2	TRBJ2-5	CASIKVGGRETQYF	TGTGCCAGCATCAAAGTGGGGGGGAGAGAGACCCAGTACTTC
TRBV4-2	many	TRBD1	TRBJ2-2	CASSLGQGGTGELFF	TGTGCCAGCAGCCTTGGACAGGGAGGCACCGGGGAGCTGTTTTTT
TRBV6-6	-	-	TRBJ2-7	CASGAYEQYF	TGTGCCAGCGGAGCCTACGAGCAGTACTTC
TRBV18	few	TRBD1	TRBJ2-7	CASSSRTGTLGEQYF	TGTGCCAGCTCATCACGGACAGGGACCCTCGGGGAGCAGTACTTC
TRBV20-1	-	TRBD2	TRBJ2-1	CSAGSSGWVSYNEQFF	TGCAGTGCAGGATCTAGCGGATGGGTTTCCTACAATGAGCAGTTCTTC
TRBV4-3	-	-	TRBJ2-5	CASSQESVAGSETQYF	TGCGCCAGCAGCCAAGAGAGTGTAGCCGGGAGCGAGACCCAGTACTTC
TRBV7-7	-	-	TRBJ2-3	CASSLGMLGADTQYF	TGTGCCAGCAGCTTAGGGATGCTGGGGGCAGATACGCAGTATTTT
TRBV11-2	few	-	TRBJ2-2	CASSLSQGGGELFF	TGTGCCAGCAGCTTAAGCCAGGGTGGCGGGGAGCTGTTTTTT
TRBV12-3/TRBV12-4	-	TRBD2	TRBJ2-3	CASTPIAGGAPGTDTQYF	TGTGCCAGCACCCCGATCGCGGGGGGGGCGCCGGGCACAGATACGCAGTATTTT
TRBV10-3	few	-	TRBJ2-1	CAISELTRGPRSSYNEQFF	TGTGCCATCAGTGAATTGACTCGGGGGCCCAGGAGCTCCTACAATGAGCAGTTCTTC
TRBV5-5	many	-	TRBJ1-6	CASSLRSPNNSPLHF	TGTGCCAGCAGCTTAAGGTCCCCGAATAATTCACCCCTCCACTTT
TRBV25-1	-	TRBD2	TRBJ2-1	CASSKAGGSYNEQFF	TGTGCCAGCAGTAAAGCGGGGGGCTCTTACAATGAGCAGTTCTTC
TRBV9	few	-	TRBJ2-5	CASSDRGTETQYF	TGTGCCAGCAGCGATCGGGGGACAGAGACCCAGTACTTC
TRBV6-5	many	-	TRBJ1-1	CASKGLSTEAFF	TGTGCCAGCAAAGGGTTAAGCACTGAAGCTTTCTTT
TRBV7-2	few	-	TRBJ2-1	CASSVLQGHEQFF	TGTGCCAGCAGCGTTTTACAGGGACATGAGCAGTTCTTC
TRBV27	-	-	TRBJ2-4	CASQDGRHIQYF	TGTGCCAGCCAGGACGGGAGACACATTCAGTACTTC
TRBV4-2	-	-	TRBJ1-6	CASSQEVMGWSYNSPLHF	TGTGCCAGCAGCCAAGAAGTTATGGGGTGGTCCTATAATTCACCCCTCCACTTT
TRBV18	-	TRBD1	TRBJ2-3	CASSPVAGQGKRVTQYF	TGTGCCAGCTCACCGGTTGCAGGACAGGGGAAAAGGGTTACGCAGTATTTT
TRBV12-3/TRBV12-4	-	-	TRBJ2-6	CASSPTGANVLTF	TGTGCCAGCAGTCCTACCGGGGCCAACGTCCTGACTTTC
TRBV19	-	TRBD1	TRBJ2-1	CASTIPGQGGNEQFF	TGTGCCAGTACCATCCCGGGACAGGGAGGGAATGAGCAGTTCTTC
TRBV29-1	-	-	TRBJ1-1	CSVRNTEAFF	TGCAGCGTTCGGAACACTGAAGCTTTCTTT
TRBV24-1	-	-	TRBJ1-1	CATRGANTEAFF	TGTGCCACCAGAGGGGCGAACACTGAAGCTTTCTTT
TRBV6-4	-	TRBD1	TRBJ1-5	CASSDPADRGGNQPQHF	TGTGCCAGCAGTGACCCAGCGGACAGGGGAGGCAATCAGCCCCAGCATTTT
TRBV6-4	-	TRBD2	TRBJ2-1	CASSASFGTSGPPNGYNEQFF	TGTGCCAGCAGTGCCTCTTTTGGGACTAGCGGGCCCCCCAACGGCTACAATGAGCAGTTCTTC
TRBV5-1	-	-	TRBJ1-2	CASKEQNYGYTF	TGCGCCAGCAAGGAACAGAACTATGGCTACACCTTC
TRBV7-2	-	-	TRBJ1-3	CASRLGTDRGNTIYF	TGTGCCAGCAGACTAGGCACGGACCGTGGAAACACCATATATTTT
TRBV6-5	-	-	TRBJ2-1	CASSYGHYEQFF	TGTGCCAGCAGTTACGGTCACTATGAGCAGTTCTTC
TRBV27	-	-	TRBJ2-5	CASTVGETQYF	TGTGCCAGCACGGTAGGGGAGACCCAGTACTTC
TRBV11-2	-	TRBD2	TRBJ2-1	CASSQRFPGLAVYNEQFF	TGTGCCAGCAGCCAGAGGTTTCCCGGACTAGCGGTTTACAATGAGCAGTTCTTC
TRBV7-2	many	-	TRBJ2-7	CASSFGASYEQYF	TGTGCCAGCAGCTTCGGAGCCTCCTACGAGCAGTACTTC
TRBV20-1	few	-	TRBJ2-5	CSASQGRGETQYF	TGCAGTGCGTCACAAGGGAGAGGAGAGACCCAGTACTTC
TRBV11-2	-	TRBD1	TRBJ1-6	CASTLDRGNSPLHF	TGTGCCAGCACCCTGGACAGGGGGAATTCACCCCTCCACTTT
TRBV18	-	TRBD1	TRBJ2-3	CASSRGQRITDTQYF	TGTGCCAGCTCACGGGGACAGAGAATCACAGATACGCAGTATTTT
TRBV7-2	-	-	TRBJ2-6	CASSLVRVLTGANVLTF	TGTGCCAGCAGCTTAGTCCGGGTTTTGACTGGGGCCAACGTCCTGACTTTC
TRBV10-3	-	-	TRBJ1-2	CAISPGTNYGYTF	TGTGCCATCAGTCCAGGGACCAACTATGGCTACACCTTC
TRBV6-2/TRBV6-3	few	-	TRBJ2-3	CASRRSDTQYF	TGTGCCAGCCGCAGATCAGATACGCAGTATTTT
TRBV12-3/TRBV12-4	-	-	TRBJ2-7	CASSPGTGTSSYEQYF	TGTGCCAGCAGTCCCGGGACAGGGACTAGCTCCTACGAGCAGTACTTC
TRBV7-2	few	-	TRBJ2-5	CASSLDLSAPLAQYF	TGTGCCAGCAGCTTAGACCTCTCAGCGCCCCTAGCCCAGTACTTC
TRBV20-1	many	TRBD1	TRBJ1-4	CSAYPGTGVTGNEKLFF	TGCAGTGCTTACCCGGGGACAGGGGTAACTGGGAATGAAAAACTGTTTTTT
TRBV28	many	-	TRBJ2-7	CASNRLRLYEQYF	TGTGCCAGCAACAGACTTAGACTTTACGAGCAGTACTTC